This passage covers 28 T cell receptor beta chains from one sample sequenced in a study of early T cells in non-severe SARS-CoV-2 infection. MiXCR was run by TCRdb on the 5' RACE reads, yielding one entry per CDR3 protein. The table has roughly 63,000 distinct CDR3 sequences, around 13% seen once. The source material was whole blood. The receptors here all came from an adult who was a healthcare worker with PCR-confirmed SARS-CoV-2 infection or an uninfected control (not recorded which).

Worth noting for this clonotype: A read error may be the cause here, since a much bigger clone is one base away. The J gene is TRBJ1-2, the V gene TRBV29-1; D is uncertain. Trimming shortened V by 3 bases and J by 3 bases, and 8 bases separated the two germline ends. This CDR3 comprises 12 residues. Germline CDR1 is SQVTM and CDR2 is ANQGSEA. The CDR3 DNA sequence: TGCAGCGTTGACCTACTTTACTATGGCTACACCTTC. This encodes CSVDLLYYGYTF.

This clonotype was detected ten times or more. Here the CDR3 DNA reads TGTGCCAGCAGTGGGACTAGCGGGGGGGCCTGGGATACGCAGTATTTT. Translated, it gives CASSGTSGGAWDTQYF. This chain connects TRBV12-3 or TRBV12-4 to TRBJ2-3; 16 positions match TRBD2. The V segment lost 5 bases and the J segment 6 bases; nucleotides outside the gene matches: 5. The CDR3 consists of 16 residues.

This chain uses TRBV5-1 with TRBJ2-1; TRBD2 is a possible D gene (5 bases). V was shortened by 0 bases and J by 4 bases, with 11 bases between the two germline ends. There are 15 residues in the CDR3. Germline V gives CDR1 SGHRS, CDR2 YFSETQ. DNA for the CDR3: TGCGCCAGCAGCTTGGAGGGTAGCGAATACAATGAGCAGTTCTTC. Translating it yields CASSLEGSEYNEQFF.

This clonotype was counted ten times or more. The genes are TRBV6-5 and TRBJ1-1, with a possible D match to TRBD1 (5 bases). Germline loops: CDR1 MNHEY, CDR2 SVGAGI. Trimming took 6 bases from V and 4 from J, leaving 15 bases between them. There are 14 residues in the CDR3. In nucleotides, the CDR3 is TGTGCCAGCAGGCCTCAGGGAGGAGGCACTGAAGCTTTCTTT. It is translated as CASRPQGGGTEAFF.

In this sample, this clonotype turned up many times. The chain employs TRBV20-1 and TRBJ2-5; D ambiguous. CDR1 is DFQATT and CDR2 is SNEGSKA in the germline V gene (reference sequence). This CDR3 region has 11 residues. Trimming removed 6 bases from V and 2 bases from J, with 7 bases in between. CDR3 in DNA: TGCAGTGCCACAAAACAAGAGACCCAGTACTTC. This codes for CSATKQETQYF.

J is TRBJ2-1 and V is TRBV7-2; TRBD2 matches at 10 bases. Germline lookup yields CDR1 SGHTA and CDR2 FQGNSA. V dropped 2 bases and J dropped 4; count of bases not matched to a gene: 2. This CDR3 region has 15 residues. The CDR3 coding sequence is TGTGCCAGCAGCTTAAGCGGGGGGGATTACAATGAGCAGTTCTTC. Its translation is CASSLSGGDYNEQFF.

The chain is built from TRBV30 and TRBJ2-5; D is uncertain. Trimming took 3 bases from V and 2 from J, leaving 7 bases between them. Germline assignment: CDR1 GTSNPN and CDR2 SVGIG (reference sequence). The length of the CDR3 is 12 residues. CDR3 in DNA: TGTGCCTGGAGGGGATATCAAGAGACCCAGTACTTC. It specifies CAWRGYQETQYF.

This clonotype was seen repeatedly, ten times or more. V and J are TRBV9 and TRBJ2-7; D assignment may be TRBD1 or TRBD2 (5 bases each). Trimming removed 2 bases from V and 7 bases from J, with 13 bases in between. CDR3 length: 13 amino acids. Germline CDR1 and CDR2: SGDLS and YYNGEE. CDR3 in DNA: TGTGCCAGCAGCGTGACAGTAACGGGGGAGCAGTACTTC. Protein product: CASSVTVTGEQYF.

This clonotype occurred many times. The chain uses TRBV20-1 and TRBJ2-7; no definite D call. Germline V gene lookup returns CDR1 DFQATT and CDR2 SNEGSKA (reference sequence). The CDR3 loop spans 12 amino acids. The V gene lost 6 bases and the J gene lost 6 bases, with 15 bases spanning the gap. CDR3 nucleotides: TGCAGTGCCAGGAAGGGAACCGGCGAGCAGTACTTC. It specifies CSARKGTGEQYF.

This clonotype was seen at least ten times. The CDR3 DNA reads TGTGCCAGCAGTGAACGGGTAGGGCTGACCGGGGAGCTGTTTTTT. It codes for CASSERVGLTGELFF. V and J are TRBV2 and TRBJ2-2; D is uncertain. Germline loops: CDR1 SNHLY, CDR2 FYNNEI. The germline V and J ends were trimmed by 2 bases and 5 bases, with 12 bases remaining between them. The CDR3 consists of 15 residues.

This clonotype was detected many times. The gene calls are TRBV30 and TRBJ1-1; 8 positions agree with TRBD1. The germline CDR1 and CDR2 sequences are GTSNPN and SVGIG (reference sequence). The CDR3 contains 15 residues. Trimming removed 0 bases from V and 2 bases from J; junction bases left unmatched: 5. In nucleotides, the CDR3 is TGTGCCTGGAGTGTTCCCGGACAGGGTAACACTGAAGCTTTCTTT. It is translated as CAWSVPGQGNTEAFF. Full variable domain (missing parts from reference TRBV30 and TRBJ1-1): SQTIHQWPATLVQPVGSPLSLECTVEGTSNPNLYWYRQAAGRGLQLLFYSVGIGQISSEVPQNLSASRPQDRQFILSSKKLLLSDSGFYLCAWSVPGQGNTEAFFGQGTRLTVV.

This clonotype occurred many times. V gene TRBV11-2 combines with J gene TRBJ2-4; 7 bases align to TRBD1. The CDR3 contains 13 residues. The germline CDR1 and CDR2 sequences are SGHAT and FQNNGV. Trimming at V came to 5 bases and at J to 5 bases, leaving 3 bases not matched to a gene. The CDR3 nucleotides read TGTGCCAGCAGCATCGACAGGGAAAACATTCAGTACTTC. It yields the protein CASSIDRENIQYF. The variable domain in full, with the rest retrieved from reference TRBV11-2 and TRBJ2-4, is EAGVAQSPRYKIIEKRQSVAFWCNPISGHATLYWYQQILGQGPKLLIQFQNNGVVDDSQLPKDRFSAERLKGVDSTLKIQPAKLEDSAVYLCASSIDRENIQYFGAGTRLSVL.

This clonotype has at least ten counts. This sequence joins TRBV20-1 and TRBJ2-3; a weak D match, TRBD1 (6 bases). The germline gives CDR1 DFQATT, CDR2 SNEGSKA (reference sequence). The CDR3 loop spans 13 amino acids. With 4 bases removed from V and 2 bases from J, the gap between germline ends came to 10 bases. The CDR3 DNA follows: TGCAGTGCTATGCAGGGGATCACAGATACGCAGTATTTT. Translating it yields CSAMQGITDTQYF.

This clonotype was seen many times. This chain uses TRBV16 with TRBJ2-7; 7 positions agree with TRBD1. The junction had 12 bases not matched to a gene; V was cut back by 4 bases and J by 9 bases. The CDR3 contains 14 residues. The V gene's germline CDR1 is KGHSY and CDR2 FQNENV. As DNA, the CDR3 is TGTGCCAGCAGCCCGGGACAGCAATTTTATGGGCAGTACTTC. It yields the protein CASSPGQQFYGQYF.

This clonotype has a handful of counts. This sequence joins TRBV7-2 and TRBJ1-1; 8 positions agree with TRBD1. Germline CDR1 and CDR2: SGHTA and FQGNSA. This CDR3 spans 12 amino acids. V was pared by 2 bases and J by 10 bases, with 3 bases of the junction left unmatched. The CDR3 bases are TGTGCCAGCAGCTTAATCAGGGGGCCAGCTTTCTTT. Translating gives CASSLIRGPAFF.

The V call is TRBV5-1, the J call TRBJ2-7, with D possibly being TRBD1 (5 bases). Trimming shortened V by 3 bases and J by 1 base, and 11 bases separated the two germline ends. The CDR3 runs to 14 residues. CDR1 is SGHRS and CDR2 is YFSETQ in the germline V gene. The CDR3 bases are TGCGCCAGCAGCTCGGCTCGACAGTCCTACGAGCAGTACTTC. Its protein product is CASSSARQSYEQYF.

This clonotype was recorded many times. The gene calls are TRBV7-2 and TRBJ2-1; D may be TRBD1 (6 bases). CDR1 is SGHTA, CDR2 FQGNSA, per germline. The CDR3 has 15 amino acids. V lost 6 bases and J 7 bases, leaving 19 bases between the germline ends. The CDR3 DNA reads as TGTGCCAGCAGTCTTGAACAGGGAGTAATTAATGAGCAGTTCTTC. Residues: CASSLEQGVINEQFF.

This chain uses TRBV6-2 or TRBV6-3 with TRBJ2-7; tentative D call: TRBD1 (6 bases). The CDR3 sequence is 12 residues long. CDR1 and CDR2 (germline): MNHEY, SVGEGT. The V and J ends lost 6 bases and 7 bases respectively, with 13 bases between them. The CDR3 nucleotides read TGTGCCAGCAGCCGGACAGCGACGGAGCAGTACTTC. Its translation is CASSRTATEQYF.

This clonotype has a count of ten or more. The V gene is TRBV10-3, the J gene TRBJ2-2; possibly TRBD1 for D (6 bases). Trimming shortened V by 9 bases and J by 0 bases, and 17 bases separated the two germline ends. The length of the CDR3 is 16 residues. Germline CDR1 reads ENHRY; CDR2 reads SYGVKD. The CDR3 region is CAIREGDFANTGELFF. The DNA of the CDR3 is TGTGCCATTCGTGAGGGGGATTTCGCGAACACCGGGGAGCTGTTTTTT.

In its sample, this clonotype was seen many times. The CDR3 DNA sequence: TGTGCCAGCAGCTTTTCCGGGTATAGCAATCAGCCCCAGCATTTT. This encodes CASSFSGYSNQPQHF. This chain connects TRBV5-8 to TRBJ1-5; D uncertain. V lost 2 bases and J lost 0, with 9 bases in between. The V gene's germline CDR1 is SGHTS and CDR2 YDEGEE. The CDR3 runs to 15 residues.

A note on this clonotype: A much larger clonotype is one base distant, so this may be a read error. The chain employs TRBV28 and TRBJ2-1; possible D gene TRBD2, 6 bases. This CDR3 region has 14 residues. Germline V gene sequence: CDR1 MDHEN, CDR2 SYDVKM. Trimming stripped 6 bases from V and 7 bases from J, with 16 bases between. The CDR3 nucleotides are TGTGCCAGCAGATTGGGGCGGGCGGGGAATGAGCAGTTCTTC. The encoded protein is CASRLGRAGNEQFF.

In its sample, this clonotype was seen a few times. The rearrangement links TRBV20-1 to TRBJ2-7, with D perhaps TRBD2 (5 bases). The germline V gene has CDR1 DFQATT and CDR2 SNEGSKA (reference sequence). With 5 bases removed from V and 0 bases from J, the gap between germline ends came to 11 bases. This CDR3 region has 13 residues. CDR3 nucleotides: TGCAGTGCTCCCCGAGAGGGCTCCTACGAGCAGTACTTC. Translating gives CSAPREGSYEQYF.

This chain links TRBV12-3 or TRBV12-4 with TRBJ1-5; D not certain. V was clipped by 3 bases and J by 2 bases, with 5 bases between them. The CDR3 runs 13 residues. CDR3 region: CASSFQRNQPQHF. Written as DNA, the CDR3 is TGTGCCAGCAGTTTTCAACGCAATCAGCCCCAGCATTTT.

This clonotype was observed a handful of times. The V and J genes are TRBV29-1 and TRBJ2-7; possibly TRBD1 for D (5 bases). CDR1 and CDR2 (germline): SQVTM, ANQGSEA. V was cut by 5 bases and J by 3 bases, with 17 bases left in between. The CDR3 has 14 residues. CDR3 coding DNA: TGCAGCGTTAGTCCCTCACCAGGGATCTACGAGCAGTACTTC. Protein sequence: CSVSPSPGIYEQYF.

There are a few counts of this clonotype. The chain is built from TRBV6-5 and TRBJ2-3; TRBD1 matches at 8 bases. Germline values: CDR1 MNHEY, CDR2 SVGAGI. V trimming: 5 bases; J trimming: 6 bases; junction bases outside the gene matches: 7. This CDR3 contains 14 residues. The CDR3 nucleotides are TGTGCCAGCAGTCCTCAGGGGGCGCATGATACGCAGTATTTT. Protein: CASSPQGAHDTQYF.

This clonotype occurred many times. The rearrangement uses TRBV9 and TRBJ2-2, with a tentative D call TRBD1 (5 bases). This CDR3 has 14 residues. V was clipped by 0 bases and J by 4 bases, with 7 bases between them. Germline-derived CDR1 and CDR2 are SGDLS and YYNGEE. The CDR3 DNA is TGTGCCAGCAGCGTAGCGCAGGGCACCGGGGAGCTGTTTTTT. Protein product: CASSVAQGTGELFF.

This clonotype was observed at least ten times. The gene calls are TRBV5-5 and TRBJ2-1; D uncertain. The CDR3 is made up of 13 amino acids. Per the germline V gene, CDR1 is SGHKS and CDR2 is YYEKEE (reference sequence). The V end lost 6 bases, the J end lost 5 bases, and 12 bases lay between the germline ends. The CDR3 protein is CASNPDGNNEQFF. The DNA of the CDR3 is TGTGCCAGCAACCCGGACGGCAACAATGAGCAGTTCTTC.

This clonotype was counted between two and nine times. The genes are TRBV20-1 and TRBJ1-6, with D tentatively TRBD1 (5 bases). Germline V gene sequence: CDR1 DFQATT, CDR2 SNEGSKA (reference sequence). The CDR3 is 15 residues long. V lost 2 bases and J lost 8, with 16 bases in between. The CDR3 sequence is CSARRSGLMHSPLHF. The CDR3 DNA is TGCAGTGCTAGACGGTCAGGGCTCATGCATTCACCCCTCCACTTT.